The entry below gives a single T cell receptor (beta chain) sequence along with its context. These data are taken from a study of patients and donors after allogeneic stem cell transplantation. CDR3 length equals 16 residues. In TCRdb, the RT-PCR reads were re-called with MiXCR into one record per CDR3 protein. Among under 200,000 distinct CDR3 sequences listed, about 30% were seen once. The rearrangement links TRBV21-1 to TRBJ2-7; the table gives TRBD2 as D, unverified against the DNA. TRBV21-1 is a known pseudogene. Sequencing was performed on blood, either unsorted or a sorted T cell fraction (not recorded which). The receptor was derived from a human donor who was either an allogeneic HSCT recipient or a stem cell or donor lymphocyte infusion donor (not recorded which). It is not recorded whose cells these are; they may come from a transplant donor. The CDR3 bases are TGTGCCAGCAGCAAAGAGGGAGGCAGACTTTCCTACGAGCAGTACTTC. Translating gives CASSKEGGRLSYEQYF.